The sequence of this T cell receptor beta chain was determined in a study of cytomegalovirus exposure and HLA in healthy donors listed by TCRdb under 2017. At the level of the whole study: In an earlier analysis of approximately 640 of the donors, around 300 Gb of sequence data and 90 million to 130 million unique TCR beta sequences from approximately 180 million T cells were reported. Approximately 300 gigabases of sequencing data and approximately 91 million unique TCR sequences made up an early release that covered several hundred HLA-typed donors. Among the approximately 420 genotyped donors, approximately 82% belonged to the genetic ancestry cluster associated with self-reported Caucasian donors. The aim of the study was to test whether cataloging public T cell receptors could identify signatures of past pathogen exposure. The study used immunosequencing to profile the T cell repertoires of 666 subjects and linked those repertoires to cytomegalovirus serostatus. A separate validation cohort of over 95 different subjects was used in addition to the roughly 640-subject first cohort. High-throughput TCR immunosequencing, statistical association of individual TCRs with disease status, and machine learning were combined to predict cytomegalovirus infection status. In a later analysis, previously published TCR beta repertoires from 666 donors were re-analyzed and high-resolution HLA genotyping was added so that TCR occurrence patterns could be studied. In the later analysis, no new phenotypic data were used to find candidate immune exposures; instead, reliance was placed on TCR beta sequences and their occurrence across donors. An earlier analysis of 587 of the donors applied high-throughput TCR beta sequencing to assess whether each TCR beta V gene segment acted as functional or pseudogenic. Donor age, sex, ethnicity and CMV serostatus were compiled alongside the repertoire data. A later genetic analysis took genome-wide SNP genotypes for about three fifths of the roughly 700 donors and used that subset as a discovery cohort. Every repertoire in the discovery cohort had been generated on one and the same sequencing platform. HLA typing covered class I and class II loci at four-digit resolution. The number of donors typed differed by locus, with roughly 620-640 for A, B, C, DRB1 and DQB1, over 500 for DQA1, 600 to 610 for DPA1, and around 450 for DPB1. Roughly 5 DR-DQ haplotypes were handled as single units for association and clustering because linkage in the cohort was strong. Among around 400 genotyped donors of the cohort, an average of roughly 230,000 unique TCR beta nucleotide sequences was sequenced per donor, of which approximately 19% were non-productive.

CDR1 and CDR2 are drawn from the germline V gene: SGDLS, YYNGEE. V is cut back by 2 bases and J by 1 base, with 3 bases in the junction unmatched. The CDR3 runs 15 residues from the cysteine to the phenylalanine. The CDR3 DNA has 45 bases and is translated from base 1. The method behind the library was the immunoSEQ multiplex PCR assay. For the multiplex PCR, a mixture combining 60 forward primers for TCR Vbeta segments and 13 reverse primers for TCR Jbeta segments was used. A multiplex PCR assay on genomic DNA amplified the CDR3 region of rearranged TCR beta genes. The amplified TCR beta libraries were sequenced on the Illumina HiSeq System as 87-base-pair reads. The source study handled its data this way. A later analysis counted tens of millions of unique TCR beta chains across the 550 to 700 repertoires, and some 12 million of these chains were shared by at least two donors. Raw reads were error-corrected and collapsed into unique sequences with a nearest-neighbor algorithm that merged closely related sequences to remove PCR and sequencing errors. CDR3 sequences were aligned to IMGT reference sequences to assign V, D and J gene segments. Each retained sequence needed at least a six-nucleotide match to both a V gene segment and a J gene segment. A rearrangement was called productive if the CDR3 had no stop codons and remained in frame with V and J, and every other rearrangement was called non-productive. CDR3 was defined according to IMGT convention as the region running from the second conserved V-encoded cysteine to the conserved J-encoded phenylalanine. The earlier analysis of roughly 590 of the donors excluded any sequence lacking an unambiguous match to a single V gene segment. An earlier analysis of 500 to 600 of the donors classified V segments as functional when productive rearrangements were above 56.7% and as segregating when the standard deviation between donors was above 5%. A statistical classification framework was built for diagnosing cytomegalovirus status from the catalog of TCR beta chain sequences. A later analysis assigned V and J genes by comparing TCR nucleotide sequences with IMGT/GENE-DB human TR gene sequences. A later analysis assigned CDR3 sequences and most-parsimonious VDJ recombination scenarios with the TCRdist pipeline. In a later analysis, each TCR beta chain was defined by its CDR3 amino acid sequence together with its V-gene family, and reads lacking a unique V-gene family were excluded. As a way to deal with suspected cross-contamination and a sequencing artifact, a later analysis dropped hundreds of nucleotide sequences that were highly shared and had low generation probability. In a later analysis, a clonal expansion index for each public chain was calculated from normalized within-repertoire ranks of inferred template counts. Generation probabilities in a later analysis came from a VDJ recombination model fitted to out-of-frame rearrangements, and those results were checked against IGoR. In a later analysis, TCR-TCR, TCR-HLA and TCR-CMV co-occurrence was scored with hypergeometric tests, and a repertoire-size bias correction was applied to TCR pairs. In a later analysis, false discovery rates were estimated by permuting HLA or CMV assignments 20 times. In a later analysis, co-occurring TCRs were grouped using DBSCAN, and TCRdist sequence similarity was added for clustering within HLA-allele-positive subsets. Repertoires with fewer than 30,000 or more than 120,000 public chains were left out of co-occurrence clustering, as were about 5 repertoires with anomalous nucleotide sharing. TCRdb limited this immuneACCESS table to in-frame rearrangements with V and J called. A share of clones is missing; checked studies link under half to unresolved V genes, and the rest is unexplained. D and trimming were read from the DNA, whereas the V and J calls and clone size are those reported in that table. In this sample the table shows 150,000 to 200,000 clones, more than 60% of which occur a single time. The ten biggest clones cover about 3.4% of the sample.

On the study overall, not on this receptor specifically: V-gene and J-gene trimming of TCR beta chains was associated with a missense DCLRE1C variant in a later genetic analysis, and the association was replicated in an independent cohort. In the study, 150 to 200 TCR beta chains were listed as associated with cytomegalovirus. When HLA alleles, especially DR and DQ, strongly co-occurred, attributing TCR associations to individual alleles was difficult. A later analysis found that HLA-associated TCR beta chains were more clonally expanded and had lower generation probabilities than equally common non-associated chains. The only immune exposure information available for the cohort was CMV serostatus. In both the original and validation cohorts, the classifier was reported to diagnose cytomegalovirus status with high specificity and sensitivity. Compared with the approximately 600-donor mean, donors in an Asian-associated ancestry cluster had fewer N-insertions in productive TCRs, according to a later genetic analysis. HLA typing was unavailable for some donors at each locus, so association tests used only the typed subset. Most TCR sequences were seen in very few donors, while some public TCRs were found in many individuals. Because counts were too low, about 18 rarely observed V segments, including chromosome 9 orphons, were left out of the earlier analysis of 587 of the donors. A later analysis found that most CMV-associated TCR beta chains appeared HLA-restricted, with HLA associations seemingly driven largely by CMV exposure. A further reported finding was that TCR beta sequences accurately predicted the HLA-A and HLA-B alleles for most subjects in the first cohort. A later analysis reported that several top co-occurrence clusters appeared linked to parvovirus B19, influenza, CMV and Epstein-Barr virus. The authors suggested that the approach could potentially be generalized to other disease states and immunological phenotypes. In a later analysis, TCR association rates were found to vary across HLA loci, with the most associated TCRs seen for DRB1 alleles and the fewest for HLA-C alleles. Some IMGT-functional V segments, including TRBV6-2 and TRBV6-3, could not be told apart with the 87-base-pair reads, so those segments were excluded. In this cohort, only TCR beta chains were sequenced, and detectable features were limited by the absence of alpha or paired-chain data. Linkage disequilibrium might explain the correlated functional status among segregating V segments, but an unknown experimental factor could not be ruled out. The sequencing pipeline was judged likely to have produced a cluster of highly shared sequence variants as a technical artifact. In a later analysis, around 17,000 TCR beta sequences were associated with specific HLA alleles at a false discovery rate of 0.05. An earlier analysis of approximately 540 of the donors showed that most TCR beta V segments appeared in productive rearrangements either about 87% or about 30% of the time, which broadly matched IMGT annotations. A few of the identified cytomegalovirus-associated TCR beta chains were confirmed in vitro to be specific for cytomegalovirus antigens. Sequencing depth was assumed to be roughly uniform across donors in the presence/absence analyses, though that assumption may not hold.

The cohort comprised under 700 healthy bone marrow donors. At the time of sampling, all cohort members were nominally healthy, though unrecorded immune exposures were likely present. The donor tested CMV seropositive, placing the donor among the 250 to 350 seropositive members of the cohort. Every donor gave a peripheral blood sample, and the peripheral blood mononuclear cells from that sample were used for TCR beta sequencing. Genomic DNA extraction from the blood cell samples was performed with the Qiagen DNeasy Blood Extraction Kit. Comments on this clone: What this receptor recognizes is not known. The input lacks base qualities; no much larger clone sits a single base away.

The sample consisted of PBMCs. This receptor was identified in a woman aged 45 to 65 in good health and CMV-seropositive. Rearrangement joined TRBV9 to TRBJ2-3; TRBD2 agrees with 8 junctional bases. The sequenced DNA: TGTGCCAGCAGCGTCCCACTAGCGGGCACAGATACGCAGTATTTT. Translation gives CASSVPLAGTDTQYF.